This T cell receptor beta chain came from a study of spatial heterogeneity in lung cancer. In the study overall: Where present, follow-up PBMC were sequenced a median of roughly two years after resection.

This clonotype was recorded a few times. Germline loops: CDR1 SGHTA, CDR2 FQGNSA. The ends lost 1 base at V and 9 bases at J; junction bases unmatched: 12. The CDR3 totals 18 residues. Every molecule of TCR cDNA had its own unique molecular identifier. TCRdb called the 5' RACE reads again in MiXCR, with one record for every CDR3 protein. Here the sample spans 110,000 or so distinct CDR3 sequences, 11% being singletons. Time point given: blood at routine non-recurrence follow-up after resection. Unsorted whole RNA samples from tumor, nontumor lung or frozen PBMC were sequenced. The source material was PBMCs, sampled at follow-up. This sequence originates from a female donor with early-stage non-small cell lung cancer. The chain is built from TRBV7-2 and TRBJ2-1, with TRBD2 matching over 13 bases. The CDR3 reads CASSLVLAGGPIQSEQFF. The CDR3 DNA reads TGTGCCAGCAGCTTAGTACTAGCGGGAGGGCCGATACAAAGTGAGCAGTTCTTC.